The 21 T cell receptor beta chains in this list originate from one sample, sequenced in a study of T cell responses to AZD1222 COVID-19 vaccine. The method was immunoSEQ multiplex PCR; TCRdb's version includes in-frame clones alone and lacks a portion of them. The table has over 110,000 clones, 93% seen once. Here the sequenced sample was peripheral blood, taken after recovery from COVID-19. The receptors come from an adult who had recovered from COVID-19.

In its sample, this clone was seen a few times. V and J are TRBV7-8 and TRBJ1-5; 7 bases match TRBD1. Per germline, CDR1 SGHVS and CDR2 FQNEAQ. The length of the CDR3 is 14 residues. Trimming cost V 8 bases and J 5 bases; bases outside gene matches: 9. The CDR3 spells CASSDRALYQPQHF. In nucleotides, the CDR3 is TGTGCCAGCTCCGACAGGGCCCTTTATCAGCCCCAGCATTTT.

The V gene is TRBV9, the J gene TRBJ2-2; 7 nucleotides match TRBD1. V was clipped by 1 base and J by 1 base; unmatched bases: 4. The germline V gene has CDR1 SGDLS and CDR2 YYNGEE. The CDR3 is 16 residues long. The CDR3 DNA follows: TGTGCCAGCAGCGTAACCGGACAGGTGAACACCGGGGAGCTGTTTTTT. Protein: CASSVTGQVNTGELFF.

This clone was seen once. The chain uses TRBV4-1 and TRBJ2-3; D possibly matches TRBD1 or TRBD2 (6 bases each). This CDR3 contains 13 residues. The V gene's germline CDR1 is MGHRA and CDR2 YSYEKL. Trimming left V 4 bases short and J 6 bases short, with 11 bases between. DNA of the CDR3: TGCGCCAGCAGCCTCGAGGGGGGTGATACGCAGTATTTT. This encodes CASSLEGGDTQYF.

The CDR3 DNA reads as TGTGCCAGCAGCGTAGTAGGGGGCCAGGGCACAGATACGCAGTATTTT. It is translated as CASSVVGGQGTDTQYF. The chain couples TRBV9 to TRBJ2-3; 7 bases match TRBD1. The trim removed 0 bases at V and 1 base at J, leaving 5 bases unmatched. The CDR3 loop spans 16 amino acids. CDR1 and CDR2 from the germline V gene are SGDLS and YYNGEE.

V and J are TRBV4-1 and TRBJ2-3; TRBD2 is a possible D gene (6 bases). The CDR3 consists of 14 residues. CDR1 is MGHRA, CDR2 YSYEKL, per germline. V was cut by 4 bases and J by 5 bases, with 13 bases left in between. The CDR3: CASSPRLGGDTQYF. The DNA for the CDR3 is TGCGCCAGCAGCCCACGACTAGGAGGAGATACGCAGTATTTT.

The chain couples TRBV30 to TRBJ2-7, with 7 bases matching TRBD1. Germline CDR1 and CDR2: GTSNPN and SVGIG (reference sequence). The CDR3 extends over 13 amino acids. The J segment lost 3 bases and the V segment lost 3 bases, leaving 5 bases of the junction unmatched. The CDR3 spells CAWRGDSGYEQYF. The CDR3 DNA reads TGTGCCTGGAGGGGGGACAGCGGCTACGAGCAGTACTTC.

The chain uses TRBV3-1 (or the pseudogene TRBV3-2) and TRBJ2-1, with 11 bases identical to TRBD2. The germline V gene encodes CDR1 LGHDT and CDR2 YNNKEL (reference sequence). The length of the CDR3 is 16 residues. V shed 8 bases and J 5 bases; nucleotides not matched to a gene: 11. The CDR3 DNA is TGTGCCAGCCTCTCTACTAGCGGGAGTGTCCACAATGAGCAGTTCTTC. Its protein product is CASLSTSGSVHNEQFF.

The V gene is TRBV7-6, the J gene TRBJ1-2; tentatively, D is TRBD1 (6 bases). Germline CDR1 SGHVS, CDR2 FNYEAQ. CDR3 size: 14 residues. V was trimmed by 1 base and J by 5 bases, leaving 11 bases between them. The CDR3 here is CASSLEEGGYGYTF. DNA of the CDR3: TGTGCCAGCAGCTTAGAGGAAGGGGGGTATGGCTACACCTTC.

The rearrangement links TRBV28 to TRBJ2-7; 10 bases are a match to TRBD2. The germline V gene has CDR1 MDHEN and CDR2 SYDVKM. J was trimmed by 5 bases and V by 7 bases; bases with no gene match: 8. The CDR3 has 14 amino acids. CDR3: CASIPAGGPDEQYF. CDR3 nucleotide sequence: TGTGCCAGCATCCCAGCGGGAGGGCCCGACGAGCAGTACTTC.

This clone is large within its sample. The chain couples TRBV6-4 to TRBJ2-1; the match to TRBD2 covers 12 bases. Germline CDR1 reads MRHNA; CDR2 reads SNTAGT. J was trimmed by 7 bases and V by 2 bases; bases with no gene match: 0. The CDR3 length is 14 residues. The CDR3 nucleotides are TGTGCCAGCAGTGACGGGACTAGCGGGAATGAGCAGTTCTTC. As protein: CASSDGTSGNEQFF.

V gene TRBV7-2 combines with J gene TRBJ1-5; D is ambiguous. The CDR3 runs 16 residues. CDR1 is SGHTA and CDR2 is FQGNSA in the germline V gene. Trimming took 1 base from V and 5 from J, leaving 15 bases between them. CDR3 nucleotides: TGTGCCAGCAGCTTAGGCAGAGGGTATCGAGATCAGCCCCAGCATTTT. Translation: CASSLGRGYRDQPQHF. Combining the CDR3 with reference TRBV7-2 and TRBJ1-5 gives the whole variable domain GAGVSQSPSNKVTEKGKDVELRCDPISGHTALYWYRQSLGQGLEFLIYFQGNSAPDKSGLPSDRFSAERTGGSVSTLTIQRTQQEDSAVYLCASSLGRGYRDQPQHFGDGTRLSIL.

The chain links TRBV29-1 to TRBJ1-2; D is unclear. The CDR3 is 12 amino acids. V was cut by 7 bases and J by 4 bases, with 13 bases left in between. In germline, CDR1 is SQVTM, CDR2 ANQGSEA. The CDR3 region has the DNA TGCAGCGCGGCCCTCTTTATCTATGGCTACACCTTC. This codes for CSAALFIYGYTF.

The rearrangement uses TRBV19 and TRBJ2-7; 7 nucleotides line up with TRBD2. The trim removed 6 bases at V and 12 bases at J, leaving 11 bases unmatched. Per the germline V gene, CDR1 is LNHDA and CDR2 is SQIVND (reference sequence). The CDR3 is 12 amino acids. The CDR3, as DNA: TGTGCCAGTAGGACTCGGGGAGGGGCCTTGTACTTC. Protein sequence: CASRTRGGALYF.

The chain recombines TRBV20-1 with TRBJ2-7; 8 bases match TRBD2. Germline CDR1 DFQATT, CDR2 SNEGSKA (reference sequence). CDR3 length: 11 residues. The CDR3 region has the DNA TGCACCGGGAGGGCCGGGGACGAGCAGTACTTC. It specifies CTGRAGDEQYF.

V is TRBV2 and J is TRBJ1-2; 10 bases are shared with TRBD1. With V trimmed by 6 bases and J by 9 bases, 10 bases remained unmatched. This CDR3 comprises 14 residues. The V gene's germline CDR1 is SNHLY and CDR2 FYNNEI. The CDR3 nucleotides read TGTGCCAGCAGGTCGACAGGGGGCCTGCCTCGCTACACCTTC. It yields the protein CASRSTGGLPRYTF.

The CDR3 DNA reads as TGCAGCGCCGAGGACAGGGTAGGGTCCTACAATGAGCAGTTCTTC. Translation: CSAEDRVGSYNEQFF. J is TRBJ2-1 and V is TRBV29-1, with TRBD1 matching over 8 bases. CDR1 SQVTM and CDR2 ANQGSEA come from the germline V gene. The CDR3 runs to 15 residues. Germline trimming cut 7 bases from V and 1 base from J; bases unmatched to any gene: 9.

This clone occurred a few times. As DNA, the CDR3 is TGTGCCAGCAGTGACTCGAGCGGGAGCGAAGTCGGGGAGCTGTTTTTT. Translating it yields CASSDSSGSEVGELFF. The rearrangement joins TRBV6-4 to TRBJ2-2; 8 nucleotides line up with TRBD2. This CDR3 comprises 16 residues. The ends lost 0 bases at V and 7 bases at J; junction bases unmatched: 7. Germline CDR1 is MRHNA and CDR2 is SNTAGT.

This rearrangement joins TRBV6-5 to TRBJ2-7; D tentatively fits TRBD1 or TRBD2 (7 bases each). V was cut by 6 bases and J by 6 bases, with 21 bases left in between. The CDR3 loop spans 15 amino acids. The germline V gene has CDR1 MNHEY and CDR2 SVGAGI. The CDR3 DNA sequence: TGTGCCAGCAGGCCAGGGGGAGGGATACTCGGCGAGCAGTACTTC. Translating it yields CASRPGGGILGEQYF.

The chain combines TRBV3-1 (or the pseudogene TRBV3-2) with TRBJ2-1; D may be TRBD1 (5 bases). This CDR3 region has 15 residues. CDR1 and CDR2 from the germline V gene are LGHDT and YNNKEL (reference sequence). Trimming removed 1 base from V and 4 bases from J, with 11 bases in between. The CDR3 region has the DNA TGTGCCAGCAGCCAAGTGACAGTGCCGTACAATGAGCAGTTCTTC. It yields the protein CASSQVTVPYNEQFF.

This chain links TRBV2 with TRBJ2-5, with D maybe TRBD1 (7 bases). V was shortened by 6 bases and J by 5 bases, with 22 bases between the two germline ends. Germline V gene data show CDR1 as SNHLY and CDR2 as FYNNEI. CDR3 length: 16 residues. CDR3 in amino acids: CASRRLPQGRQETQYF. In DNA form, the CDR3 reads TGTGCCAGCAGGAGACTACCACAGGGGAGGCAGGAGACCCAGTACTTC.

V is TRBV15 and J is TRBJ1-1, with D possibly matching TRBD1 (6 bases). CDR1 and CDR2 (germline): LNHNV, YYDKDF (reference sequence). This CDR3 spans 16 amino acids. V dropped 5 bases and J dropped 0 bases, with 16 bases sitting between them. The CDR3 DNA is TGTGCCACCAGCCCCGCGGGGGGCGAATTGAACACTGAAGCTTTCTTT. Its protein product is CATSPAGGELNTEAFF.